This T cell receptor beta chain was sequenced during a study of cytomegalovirus exposure and HLA in healthy donors. Overall study results and limits: The study carried out a later analysis of TCR beta sequences. It associated approximately 15,000 of them with specific HLA alleles at a false discovery rate of 0.05. Reports state that TCR beta sequences accurately predicted most subjects' HLA-A and HLA-B alleles. Most TCRs appeared rarely, but some public TCRs recurred in many donors.

CDR3 length equals 14 residues. Germline assignment: CDR1 SGHRS and CDR2 YFSETQ. Trimming shortened V by 2 bases and J by 3 bases, and 11 bases separated the two germline ends. Turning to this clone: Its antigen remains unknown.

The PCR contained 60 Vbeta and 13 Jbeta primers. Sequencing used immunoSEQ multiplex PCR; TCRdb keeps in-frame clones, though not all of them. The table shows under 150,000 clones, with 82% occurring only once. Sequencing input: PBMCs. The sequence came from a woman aged 18-35 years in good health and CMV-seronegative. The gene calls are TRBV5-1 and TRBJ1-1, with a weak D call TRBD1 (6 bases). The DNA for the CDR3 is TGCGCCAGCAGCTTTTATTCAGGGGACACTGAAGCTTTCTTT. It encodes CASSFYSGDTEAFF.